This T cell receptor beta chain was captured in a study of T cells in Graves' hyperthyroidism and ophthalmopathy. The CDR3 is made up of 17 amino acids. CDR1 is LNHDA and CDR2 is SQIVND in the germline V gene (reference sequence). The V gene end was trimmed by 3 bases and the J gene end by 3 bases; junction bases not matched to a gene: 12. Authors of the study amplified TCR beta CDR3 regions from RNA transcripts. In the first-round RT-PCR of the TCR CDR3, the HTBI primer set was used. A single record per CDR3 protein comes from TCRdb applying MiXCR to the multiplex PCR reads. The profile shows some 50,000 distinct CDR3 sequences, 48% of them singletons. This clonotype was counted many times.

The sample comprised blood. This clonotype was sampled from a woman aged 50 to 60 with Graves' ophthalmopathy. V gene TRBV19 combines with J gene TRBJ2-3; 7 positions agree with TRBD2. CDR3 DNA: TGTGCCAGTAGTATCGCCTTATGGCGGGAGTTAACAGATACGCAGTATTTT. Translation: CASSIALWRELTDTQYF. The full variable domain, rest sourced from reference TRBV19 and TRBJ2-3, is DGGITQSPKYLFRKEGQNVTLSCEQNLNHDAMYWYRQDPGQGLRLIYYSQIVNDFQKGDIAEGYSVSREKKESFPLTVTSAQKNPTAFYLCASSIALWRELTDTQYFGPGTRLTVL.